This note documents a single TCR beta chain sequence. Its antigen is as yet unknown. The data were produced by immunoSEQ multiplex PCR, yet TCRdb's version contains in-frame clones alone and is incomplete. The table shows 7,500 to 8,500 clones, with 79% occurring only once. These data belong to a study of OX40 agonist ivuxolimab in advanced cancers. Findings and limits, study-wide: Average numbers of expanded clones were greater in CD8+ T cells than in CD4+.

The CDR3 sequence is 16 residues long. Germline V gene data show CDR1 as LNHNV and CDR2 as YYDKDF (reference sequence). Trimming removed 2 bases from V and 6 bases from J; junction bases left unmatched: 6. Sequencing was performed on CD4+ or CD8+ T cells sorted from blood, taken in a trial of the OX40 agonist ivuxolimab. This chain links TRBV15 with TRBJ2-1; 11 bases map to TRBD2. The receptor was derived from an adult with an advanced solid tumor such as melanoma, head and neck, liver or kidney cancer. The CDR3 spells CATSRLTSGSPNEQFF. CDR3 DNA: TGTGCCACCAGCAGACTTACTAGCGGGAGTCCCAATGAGCAGTTCTTC.